This T cell receptor beta chain appears in the sequencing data of a study of control samples from healthy donors and cancer patients. Measured with immunoSEQ multiplex PCR; TCRdb has only the in-frame clones, and not every one. This table has about 140,000 clones, 75% to 95% appearing once. The sample consisted of blood. This sequence was found in a man aged 18 to 29 in good health.

CDR3 residues: CTRLAPGAEQYF. CDR3 coding DNA: TGCACCAGACTAGCTCCGGGGGCCGAGCAGTACTTC. This chain uses TRBV1 with TRBJ2-7. TRBV1 is deemed a pseudogene. The CDR3 length is 12 residues.